The rows below give T cell receptor beta chains drawn from one sample of a study of Ad26.COV2.S vaccination and SARS-CoV-2 variants. The assay was immunoSEQ multiplex PCR, and TCRdb's table has in-frame clones only and misses some. Of around 310,000 clones listed, roughly 88% are singletons. Material: peripheral blood, obtained in a trial of Ad26.COV2.S vaccine versus placebo. The receptors originated from a person between 18 and 59 years old who received the Ad26.COV2.S COVID-19 vaccine or a placebo. Each CDR3 is given with its conserved first and last residue. D genes are given only for firm matches. Not every row has a clone size; where given, it reads once, few, many or a size class.

>.|TRBV7-2|once|TRBJ2-1
TGTGCCAGCAGCCCAAAATGGAGAGGGAACTCCTACAATGAGCAGTTCTTC
CASSPKWRGNSYNEQFF
>.|TRBV27|.|TRBJ2-3
TGTGCCAGCAGTTCGTCACTGGGTTCCTCTAGCACAGATACGCAGTATTTT
CASSSSLGSSSTDTQYF
>TRBD1|TRBV6-6|once|TRBJ1-1
TGTGCCAGCAGTTACTCGCGCAGGGGGAGGATTGAAGCTTTCTTT
CASSYSRRGRIEAFF
>TRBD1|TRBV11-2|.|TRBJ1-1
TGTGCCAGCAGCTTAGCGACAGGGAGGTCATCTGAAGCTTTCTTT
CASSLATGRSSEAFF
>.|TRBV6-5|.|TRBJ1-5
TGTGCCAGCAGTTACTCAGTTCCCTCGGGAAATCAGCCCCAGCATTTT
CASSYSVPSGNQPQHF
>.|TRBV18|.|TRBJ2-1
TGTGCCAGCTCACCATACGGTGACAATGAGCAGTTCTTC
CASSPYGDNEQFF
>TRBD1|TRBV27|.|TRBJ1-6
TGTGCCAGCAGTTACACCGGGACAGGGAGTTCACCCCTCCACTTT
CASSYTGTGSSPLHF
>TRBD2|TRBV11-3|once|TRBJ2-5
TGTGCCAGCAGCCCCAATGGGGGGGGACTAGCAGATTTTCAAGAGACCCAGTACTTC
CASSPNGGGLADFQETQYF
>TRBD1|TRBV18|.|TRBJ2-1
TGTGCCAGTTTACAGGGGAGCAACAATGAGCAGTTCTTC
CASLQGSNNEQFF
>.|TRBV19|.|TRBJ2-7
TGTGCCAGTAGTCGGGGACCTACCTACGAGCAGTACTTC
CASSRGPTYEQYF
>.|TRBV12-5|.|TRBJ2-1
TGTGCTAGTGGTTTGGTACTTTCTGGGCCTACCGACAATGAGCAGTTCTTC
CASGLVLSGPTDNEQFF
>.|TRBV2|.|TRBJ1-1
TGTGCCAGCGCAGGGTCATTGAACACTGAAGCTTTCTTT
CASAGSLNTEAFF
>TRBD1|TRBV6-2/TRBV6-3|few|TRBJ2-7
TGTGCCAGCAGTTACGAGGGACAGGGCCTTACCTACGAGCAGTACTTC
CASSYEGQGLTYEQYF
>.|TRBV6-5|.|TRBJ2-2
TGTGCCAGCAGTCCCCCGGGTAGGGGCGGGGAGCTGTTTTTT
CASSPPGRGGELFF
>TRBD2|TRBV3-1/TRBV3-2|.|TRBJ2-5
TGTGCCAGCGCCTTATATAGCGGGGGGGCCGGGACCCAGTACTTC
CASALYSGGAGTQYF
>.|TRBV11-2|.|TRBJ2-7
TGTGCCAGCAGCTTTCTCCAAACGTGGGAGCAGTACTTC
CASSFLQTWEQYF